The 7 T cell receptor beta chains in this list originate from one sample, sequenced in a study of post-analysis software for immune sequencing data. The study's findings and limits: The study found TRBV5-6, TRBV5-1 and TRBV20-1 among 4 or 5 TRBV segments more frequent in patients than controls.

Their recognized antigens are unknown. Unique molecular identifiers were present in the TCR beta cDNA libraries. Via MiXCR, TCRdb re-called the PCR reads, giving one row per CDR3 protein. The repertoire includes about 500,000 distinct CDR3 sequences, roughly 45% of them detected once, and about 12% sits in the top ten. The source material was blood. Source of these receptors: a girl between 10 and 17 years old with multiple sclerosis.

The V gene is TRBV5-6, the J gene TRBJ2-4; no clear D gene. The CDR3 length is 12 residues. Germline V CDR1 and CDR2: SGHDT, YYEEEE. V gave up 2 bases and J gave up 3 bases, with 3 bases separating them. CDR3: CASSFSKNIQYF. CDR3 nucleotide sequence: TGTGCCAGCAGCTTCAGCAAAAACATTCAGTACTTC.

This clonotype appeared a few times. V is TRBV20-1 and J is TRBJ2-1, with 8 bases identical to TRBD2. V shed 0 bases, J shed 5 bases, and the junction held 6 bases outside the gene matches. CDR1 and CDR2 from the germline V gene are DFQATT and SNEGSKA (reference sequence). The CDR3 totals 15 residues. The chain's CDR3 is CSAREGSGKDNEQFF. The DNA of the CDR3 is TGCAGTGCTAGAGAAGGTAGCGGGAAGGACAATGAGCAGTTCTTC.

The CDR3 here is CASSSEDGSNYGYTF. The DNA of the CDR3 is TGTGCCAGCAGCTCGGAGGACGGCTCTAACTATGGCTACACCTTC. V is TRBV7-6 and J is TRBJ1-2; D is undetermined. The V gene's germline CDR1 is SGHVS and CDR2 FNYEAQ. Trimming cost V 4 bases and J 0 bases, with 12 bases left between them. The CDR3 sequence is 15 residues long. Combining the CDR3 with reference TRBV7-6 and TRBJ1-2 gives the whole variable domain GAGVSQSPRYKVTKRGQDVALRCDPISGHVSLYWYRQALGQGPEFLTYFNYEAQQDKSGLPNDRFSAERPEGSISTLTIQRTEQRDSAMYRCASSSEDGSNYGYTFGSGTRLTVV.

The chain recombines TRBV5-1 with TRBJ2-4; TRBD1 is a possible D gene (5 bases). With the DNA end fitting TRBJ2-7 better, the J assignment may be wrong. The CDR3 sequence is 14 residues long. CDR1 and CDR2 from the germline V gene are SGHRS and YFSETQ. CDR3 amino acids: CASSLLTDTYEQYF. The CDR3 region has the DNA TGCGCCAGCAGCCTACTAACGGACACCTACGAGCAGTACTTC.

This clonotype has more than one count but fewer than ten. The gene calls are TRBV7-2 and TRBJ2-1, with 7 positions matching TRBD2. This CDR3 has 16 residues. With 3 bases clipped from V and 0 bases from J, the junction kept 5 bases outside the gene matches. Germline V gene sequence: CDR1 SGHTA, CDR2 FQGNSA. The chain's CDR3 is CASSFSGPPSYNEQFF. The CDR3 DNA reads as TGTGCCAGCAGCTTTAGCGGGCCACCCTCCTACAATGAGCAGTTCTTC.

The CDR3: CASSVSGTREGETQYF. DNA for the CDR3: TGCGCCAGCAGCGTTTCCGGGACTAGGGAAGGAGAGACCCAGTACTTC. The rearrangement links TRBV5-1 to TRBJ2-5; 8 positions match TRBD2. The germline V gene has CDR1 SGHRS and CDR2 YFSETQ. The CDR3 length is 16 residues. V was pared by 4 bases and J by 4 bases, with 12 bases of the junction left unmatched.

The CDR3, as DNA: TGTGCCAGCAGCGTCAGCGGGTCCGGCACAGATACGCAGTATTTT. Amino acids: CASSVSGSGTDTQYF. The chain joins TRBV3-1 to TRBJ2-3; maybe TRBD2 (6 bases). V lost 5 bases to trimming and J lost 1 base, with 13 bases between them. The CDR3 extends over 15 amino acids. Germline V gene data show CDR1 as LGHDT and CDR2 as YNNKEL (reference sequence).